This entry concerns a single T cell receptor (beta chain). Treatment meaning: randomized to nivolumab then ipilimumab (arm A) or the reverse (arm B). None of the patients previously received DNA-damaging chemotherapy. PBMC sorting kept live CD3+CD8+ cells without CD19 or CD56. The CDR3 runs to 15 residues. J gave up 2 bases and V 3 bases, and 4 bases lay outside the gene matches. The germline V gene encodes CDR1 LNHDA and CDR2 SQIVND (reference sequence). This entry comes from a study of sequential checkpoint blockade in melanoma. Study-wide background: Randomization was 1:1 between first-line nivolumab→ipilimumab and ipilimumab→nivolumab. After both sequences, patients received maintenance nivolumab.

Sequencing used immunoSEQ multiplex PCR; TCRdb keeps in-frame clones, though not all of them. The sample has about 28,000 clones, about 72% seen once; the top ten hold roughly 13%. This material consisted of CD8+ T cells sorted from blood (inferred from file names), taken from a patient given nivolumab and ipilimumab in sequence. The V and J genes are TRBV19 and TRBJ2-5; 9 bases align to TRBD2. This clonotype originated in a human donor with melanoma. CDR3 DNA sequence: TGTGCCAGTAGTATTGGAGCGGGGGGACAAGAGACCCAGTACTTC. Amino acids: CASSIGAGGQETQYF.